These T cell receptor beta chains were read from a single sample in a study of T cell responses to AZD1222 COVID-19 vaccine. The table came from immunoSEQ multiplex PCR; TCRdb's copy has only in-frame clones and leaves some out. The sample carries 150,000 to 200,000 clones, 92% recorded once. The sequencing used peripheral blood, collected 28 days after the second AZD1222 dose. The receptor source for this set is an adult who received the AZD1222 COVID-19 vaccine. CDR3s include the opening cysteine and the closing phenylalanine or tryptophan. The D gene is left open where the match is weak. Rows give clone size only sometimes, using once, few, many, or a class for an expanded clone.

>13|TRBV9|TRBJ1-1|NA|NA
TGTGCCAGCAGCGTAGACGGGGGCACTGAAGCTTTCTTT
CASSVDGGTEAFF
>12|TRBV9|TRBJ2-7|NA|once
TGTGCCAGCAGCCCGCGCGGGTACGAGCAGTACTTC
CASSPRGYEQYF
>14|TRBV19|TRBJ2-3|TRBD1|NA
TGTGCCAGTGGACAGGGGGGTTTCACAGATACGCAGTATTTT
CASGQGGFTDTQYF
>18|TRBV4-2|TRBJ1-5|TRBD1|NA
TGTGCCAGCACAGGAAGGGGACAGCCAAGCAATAGCAATCAGCCCCAGCATTTT
CASTGRGQPSNSNQPQHF
>14|TRBV18|TRBJ1-2|NA|NA
TGTGCCAGCTCACCAGGCAGGGGATGGGATGGCTACACCTTC
CASSPGRGWDGYTF
>13|TRBV4-1|TRBJ2-7|NA|NA
TGCGCCAGCAGCCAAGCTTCAGGGTACGAGCAGTACTTC
CASSQASGYEQYF
>16|TRBV4-1|TRBJ2-5|NA|NA
TGCGCCAGCAGCCAAGGGGTGAGGCAGGGGATGGAGACCCAGTACTTC
CASSQGVRQGMETQYF
>15|TRBV10-3|TRBJ1-2|TRBD1|NA
TGTGCCATCAGCCGGACAGGGGGCGATTTTAGGGGCTACACCTTC
CAISRTGGDFRGYTF
>14|TRBV14|TRBJ2-7|NA|NA
TGTGCCAGCAGCAAAGGGGGGTTTTCCTACGAGCAGTACTTC
CASSKGGFSYEQYF
>18|TRBV21-1|TRBJ1-2|NA|NA
TGTGCCAGCAGCAAAAAAGGGGGGGAAGGCGGCCTTAGCTATGGCTACACCTTC
CASSKKGGEGGLSYGYTF
>17|TRBV5-5|TRBJ2-1|NA|NA
TGTGCCAGCAACCTCCCCATGGGGGGATCAGTTAACAATGAGCAGTTCTTC
CASNLPMGGSVNNEQFF
>14|TRBV10-3|TRBJ2-7|NA|few
TGTGCCATCAGTGGCGGACAGAGAACCTACGAGCAGTACTTC
CAISGGQRTYEQYF
>13|TRBV29-1|TRBJ1-1|NA|NA
TGCAGCGTCCATGGCAGGGCTAACACTGAAGCTTTCTTT
CSVHGRANTEAFF
>15|TRBV7-9|TRBJ2-5|TRBD1|NA
TGTGCCAGCAGCTTAGGGCGGACAGGGTCGGAGACCCAGTACTTC
CASSLGRTGSETQYF
>15|TRBV9|TRBJ2-5|NA|NA
TGTGCCAGCAGCGTAGTACCCGGCCTCGGGGAGACCCAGTACTTC
CASSVVPGLGETQYF
>15|TRBV28|TRBJ1-6|TRBD1|NA
TGTGCCAGCGGCATGGGACAGATCTATAATTCACCCCTCCACTTT
CASGMGQIYNSPLHF
>15|TRBV19|TRBJ1-5|NA|NA
TGTGCCAGTAGTGGGGGGGATTCGGGGAATCAGCCCCAGCATTTT
CASSGGDSGNQPQHF
>14|TRBV9|TRBJ1-6|NA|NA
TGTGCCAGCAGCCTTCAGAGGGACAATTCACCCCTCCACTTT
CASSLQRDNSPLHF
>14|TRBV27|TRBJ1-5|TRBD1|NA
TGTGCCAGCAGGGGGACAGGGGGCACTCAGCCCCAGCATTTT
CASRGTGGTQPQHF
>13|TRBV11-3|TRBJ1-1|NA|NA
TGTGCCAGCAGTCGAAATACGGACACTGAAGCTTTCTTT
CASSRNTDTEAFF
>17|TRBV4-2|TRBJ2-1|TRBD1|once
TGTGCCAGCAGCCAAGTTTGGTTTGGACAGGGGGCCAATGAGCAGTTCTTC
CASSQVWFGQGANEQFF
>13|TRBV2|TRBJ1-1|TRBD1|NA
TGTGCCAGCAGCCGGGACAGGGAGTATGAAGCTTTCTTT
CASSRDREYEAFF
>15|TRBV7-2|TRBJ2-3|TRBD2|NA
TGTGCCAGCAGCTTTAGCGGGGGAGGCCTAGATACGCAGTATTTT
CASSFSGGGLDTQYF
>12|TRBV5-1|TRBJ2-1|NA|NA
TGCGCCAGCAGCTTGGAATTCGGTGAGCAGTTCTTC
CASSLEFGEQFF
>12|TRBV29-1|TRBJ2-3|NA|NA
TGCAGCGCAGGACAGCACACAGATACGCAGTATTTT
CSAGQHTDTQYF
>14|TRBV7-9|TRBJ1-3|NA|NA
TGTGCCAGCAGCTCCCAGGGAAGCCAGGGCACCATATATTTT
CASSSQGSQGTIYF
>14|TRBV5-1|TRBJ1-1|NA|NA
TGCGCCAGCAGCTTGTATAGGGGGAACACTGAAGCTTTCTTT
CASSLYRGNTEAFF
>16|TRBV7-2|TRBJ2-3|TRBD2|NA
TGTGCCAGCCGACGGGGGGGCTATATAACCACAGATACGCAGTATTTT
CASRRGGYITTDTQYF
>18|TRBV6-6|TRBJ2-1|NA|NA
TGTGCCAGCAGTCACAGGGGGTTCGGCCGGGGGGCCTACAATGAGCAGTTCTTC
CASSHRGFGRGAYNEQFF
>15|TRBV6-5|TRBJ1-1|NA|NA
TGTGCCAGCAGTTACTCGAGAGGGGGTGGCACTGAAGCTTTCTTT
CASSYSRGGGTEAFF
>13|TRBV10-3|TRBJ1-4|TRBD1|once
TGTGCCAGCCAACAGGGGGCCGGTGAAAAACTGTTTTTT
CASQQGAGEKLFF